Shown below are 20 T cell receptor beta chains from a single sample sequenced in a study of T cell changes during pregnancy in multiple sclerosis. Some clones are missing from TCRdb's copy, which holds only in-frame ones; the method was immunoSEQ multiplex PCR. Among 30,000 to 40,000 clones listed, approximately 90% were seen once. The sample consisted of CD4+ T cells from peripheral blood mononuclear cells, taken in the second trimester of pregnancy. These receptors were taken from a female donor in good health, enrolled as a control in a pregnancy study.

This clone was counted once. The chain couples TRBV4-3 to TRBJ1-1, with TRBD1 identical over 9 bases. With 4 bases clipped from V and 10 bases from J, the junction kept 10 bases outside the gene matches. Germline CDR1 reads LGHNA; CDR2 reads YSLEER. The CDR3 totals 14 residues. Here the CDR3 DNA reads TGCGCCAGCAGCCTCTCTACGGGACAGGGTAGAGCTTTCTTT. It codes for CASSLSTGQGRAFF.

The CDR3 DNA follows: TGTGCCAGCAGCTTATTCGCGGGCGCGGGGGGGAGCACAGATACGCAGTATTTT. Amino acid sequence: CASSLFAGAGGSTDTQYF. The V call is TRBV7-3, the J call TRBJ2-3; 9 bases fit TRBD2. Germline CDR1 and CDR2: SGHTA and FQGTGA. V lost 2 bases and J lost 0; bases outside the gene matches: 9. CDR3 length: 18 amino acids.

The J gene is TRBJ2-5, the V gene TRBV10-3; TRBD1 agrees at 7 bases. CDR3 length: 14 residues. J gave up 3 bases and V 5 bases, and 6 bases lay outside the gene matches. Germline V lookup: CDR1 ENHRY, CDR2 SYGVKD. The CDR3 spells CAISNRQGEETQYF. CDR3 DNA: TGTGCCATCAGTAACAGACAGGGCGAAGAGACCCAGTACTTC.

The CDR3 nucleotides are TGTGCCAGCAGCCCCCAACGCCAGGCCCATACAGATACGCAGTATTTT. This sequence encodes CASSPQRQAHTDTQYF. The V and J genes are TRBV7-2 and TRBJ2-3; D is ambiguous. Deletions cut 5 bases from V and 3 bases from J, with 18 bases between. CDR1 is SGHTA, CDR2 FQGNSA, per germline. The CDR3 runs 16 residues.

This clone is judged medium-sized (0.01 to 0.1%). The chain couples TRBV7-3 to TRBJ2-1; 8 bases map to TRBD2. Looked up from germline, CDR1 is SGHTA and CDR2 is FQGTGA. V was clipped by 5 bases and J by 10 bases; unmatched bases: 16. This CDR3 is built from 16 residues. CDR3 sequence (DNA): TGTGCCAGCAGCCACTTAGCGGGGAAAGAGGGCGACGAGCAGTTCTTC. As protein: CASSHLAGKEGDEQFF.

The gene calls are TRBV7-6 and TRBJ1-5; D gene unclear. The CDR3 spans 13 residues. The germline CDR1 and CDR2 sequences are SGHVS and FNYEAQ. V lost 0 bases and J lost 5, with 5 bases in between. The DNA of the CDR3 is TGTGCCAGCAGCTTAGCGCAGGATCAGCCCCAGCATTTT. Translation gives CASSLAQDQPQHF.

The rearrangement uses TRBV9 and TRBJ2-2, with TRBD2 identical over 11 bases. The CDR3 extends over 15 amino acids. Per germline, CDR1 SGDLS and CDR2 YYNGEE. J was trimmed by 5 bases and V by 4 bases; bases with no gene match: 4. The CDR3 DNA sequence: TGTGCCAGCAGCCGACTAGCGGGGTTAACCGGGGAGCTGTTTTTT. Amino acids: CASSRLAGLTGELFF.

The chain joins TRBV11-3 to TRBJ1-1; D possibly corresponds to TRBD1 (5 bases). The CDR3 sequence is 13 residues long. Germline V CDR1 and CDR2: SGHNT, YENEEA. The V gene lost 0 bases and the J gene lost 7 bases, with 9 bases spanning the gap. CDR3 sequence reads: CASSLDGAGEAFF. CDR3 nucleotides: TGTGCCAGCAGCTTAGATGGGGCTGGTGAAGCTTTCTTT. Full variable domain (rest looked up from reference TRBV11-3 and TRBJ1-1): EAGVVQSPRYKIIEKKQPVAFWCNPISGHNTLYWYLQNLGQGPELLIRYENEEAVDDSQLPKDRFSAERLKGVDSTLKIQPAELGDSAVYLCASSLDGAGEAFFGQGTRLTVV.

This clone was seen a few times. The rearrangement links TRBV5-1 to TRBJ1-6, with TRBD1 identical over 7 bases. The CDR3 extends over 14 amino acids. Germline loops: CDR1 SGHRS, CDR2 YFSETQ. With 7 bases clipped from V and 9 bases from J, the junction kept 10 bases outside the gene matches. CDR3 sequence: CASRTGQSGSPLHF. The CDR3 coding sequence is TGCGCCAGCCGTACGGGACAGTCGGGTTCACCCCTCCACTTT.

The V call is TRBV7-2, the J call TRBJ1-1; the match to TRBD1 covers 10 bases. The CDR3 extends over 14 amino acids. The V gene end was trimmed by 1 base and the J gene end by 8 bases; junction bases not matched to a gene: 4. The germline gives CDR1 SGHTA, CDR2 FQGNSA. The CDR3 reads CASSLVGQGTEAFF. Here the CDR3 DNA reads TGTGCCAGCAGCTTAGTGGGACAGGGGACGGAAGCTTTCTTT.

This clone was picked up one time. The chain carries TRBV7-5 and TRBJ2-5; the D call of TRBD1 is as the table states it, not checked on the DNA. TRBV7-5 is recorded as a pseudogene. This CDR3 is 15 amino acids long. In DNA form, the CDR3 reads TGTGCCAGAAGCGCAGGGGGGACCCACCAAGAGACCCAGTACTTC. This sequence encodes CARSAGGTHQETQYF.

The rearrangement links TRBV29-1 to TRBJ1-2; D is perhaps TRBD1 (6 bases). Per germline, CDR1 SQVTM and CDR2 ANQGSEA. CDR3 length equals 11 residues. The germline V and J ends were trimmed by 5 bases and 6 bases, with 10 bases remaining between them. The chain's CDR3 is CSVRGANGYTF. The CDR3 nucleotides are TGCAGCGTTCGGGGGGCGAATGGCTACACCTTC.

This chain connects TRBV5-4 to TRBJ2-3; 12 positions match TRBD2. Germline CDR1 and CDR2: SGHNT and YYREEE (reference sequence). Trimming cost V 5 bases and J 2 bases; bases outside gene matches: 6. This CDR3 is 16 amino acids long. CDR3 sequence (DNA): TGTGCCAGCAGAGTGTGGACTAGCGGGGTCACAGATACGCAGTATTTT. Amino acids: CASRVWTSGVTDTQYF.

V usage is TRBV11-2 and J usage is TRBJ2-5; TRBD1 matches at 9 bases. CDR1 and CDR2 from the germline V gene are SGHAT and FQNNGV. The CDR3 extends over 13 amino acids. V shed 3 bases, J shed 6 bases, and the junction held 2 bases outside the gene matches. The CDR3 DNA is TGTGCCAGCAGCTTTGGACAGGGGCAGACCCAGTACTTC. This codes for CASSFGQGQTQYF.

This sequence joins TRBV10-3 and TRBJ2-1; TRBD1 aligns across 9 bases. Germline V lookup: CDR1 ENHRY, CDR2 SYGVKD. V lost 2 bases and J lost 4; bases outside the gene matches: 3. CDR3 length: 15 amino acids. The CDR3, as DNA: TGTGCCATCAGTGAGCCGGGACAGGGTTACAATGAGCAGTTCTTC. Translating gives CAISEPGQGYNEQFF.

The genes are TRBV6-5 and TRBJ2-7; D not certain. With 6 bases removed from V and 0 bases from J, the gap between germline ends came to 12 bases. Germline values: CDR1 MNHEY, CDR2 SVGAGI. This CDR3 spans 14 amino acids. In DNA form, the CDR3 reads TGTGCCAGCAGGAAAGCGCTTAGCTCCTACGAGCAGTACTTC. Its protein is CASRKALSSYEQYF.

The J gene is TRBJ2-5, the V gene TRBV7-8; perhaps TRBD2 as D (7 bases). V lost 5 bases and J 2 bases, leaving 18 bases between the germline ends. The CDR3 runs 16 residues. Germline assignment: CDR1 SGHVS and CDR2 FQNEAQ. The CDR3 is CASSKGGGRVQETQYF. DNA of the CDR3: TGTGCCAGCAGCAAAGGAGGGGGGAGGGTTCAAGAGACCCAGTACTTC.

The V and J genes are TRBV7-6 and TRBJ1-4; 10 bases are a match to TRBD1. The CDR3 extends over 16 amino acids. Per the germline V gene, CDR1 is SGHVS and CDR2 is FNYEAQ. J gave up 7 bases and V 3 bases, and 8 bases lay outside the gene matches. The CDR3 region is CASSFTTGQGFEKLFF. The CDR3 bases are TGTGCCAGCAGCTTTACTACGGGACAGGGGTTTGAAAAACTGTTTTTT.

This clone was detected only once. The chain combines TRBV7-9 with TRBJ1-5, with D tentatively TRBD1 (6 bases). Germline CDR1 SEHNR, CDR2 FQNEAQ (reference sequence). The CDR3 is made up of 17 amino acids. Trimming took 0 bases from V and 5 from J, leaving 17 bases between them. CDR3 in amino acids: CASSLARGPRSDQPQHF. The DNA of the CDR3 is TGTGCCAGCAGCTTAGCGCGGGGGCCTCGGTCTGATCAGCCCCAGCATTTT.

The chain uses TRBV4-2 and TRBJ1-1; TRBD1 aligns across 7 bases. V was clipped by 1 base and J by 1 base; unmatched bases: 3. This CDR3 is 15 amino acids long. Germline CDR1 LGHNA, CDR2 YNFKEQ. In DNA, the CDR3 is TGTGCCAGCAGCCAAGCCCGGACAGGGAACACTGAAGCTTTCTTT. It specifies CASSQARTGNTEAFF.